The clone carrying this TCR beta chain was picked up many times. What it binds is unknown. The record originates from a study of T cells after yellow fever vaccination. As for the study in general: With SMART-Seq v4 Ultra Low Input, the fractions containing low cell numbers were prepared.

A process of 5'RACE template switching, which added a universal primer site and UMIs, was used to make TCR cDNA. TCRdb re-analysed the 5' RACE reads in MiXCR, keeping a single row per CDR3 protein. The table shows a few hundred thousand distinct CDR3 sequences, with about 3.5% occurring only once. General observations from the study: Most clones from primary vaccination resurfaced after the booster (under 97% CD4, approximately 88% CD8).

This sequence was found in a man aged 18-30 years who received the YFV17D yellow fever vaccine. The starting material was PBMCs, obtained 15 days after the yellow fever booster vaccination.

CDR3 amino acids: CASSFPQGKAPQETQYF. CDR3 in DNA: TGCGCCAGCAGCTTTCCACAGGGGAAGGCCCCTCAAGAGACCCAGTACTTC. This sequence joins TRBV5-1 and TRBJ2-5; TRBD1 matches 7 bases. The CDR3 totals 17 residues. Losses at the gene ends were 2 bases for V and 2 bases for J; bases not matched to a gene: 12. Germline V gene data show CDR1 as SGHRS and CDR2 as YFSETQ.